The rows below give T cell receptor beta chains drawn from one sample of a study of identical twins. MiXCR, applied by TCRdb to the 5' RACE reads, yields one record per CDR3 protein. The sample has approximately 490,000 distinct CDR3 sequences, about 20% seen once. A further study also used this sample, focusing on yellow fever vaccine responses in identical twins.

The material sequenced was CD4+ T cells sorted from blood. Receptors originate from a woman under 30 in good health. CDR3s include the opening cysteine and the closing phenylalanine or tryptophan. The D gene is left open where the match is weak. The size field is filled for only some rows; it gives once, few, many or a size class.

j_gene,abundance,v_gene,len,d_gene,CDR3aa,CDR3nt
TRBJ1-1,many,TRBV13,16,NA,CASSHTSGGRRGEAFF,TGTGCCAGCAGCCATACGTCGGGGGGGCGCCGGGGTGAAGCTTTCTTT
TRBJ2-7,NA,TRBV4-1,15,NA,CASSQESRGLGEQYF,TGCGCCAGCAGCCAAGAATCCCGCGGGTTGGGCGAGCAGTACTTC
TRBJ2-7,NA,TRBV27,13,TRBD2,CASRLNGGYEQYF,TGTGCCAGCAGGCTAAACGGGGGGTACGAGCAGTACTTC
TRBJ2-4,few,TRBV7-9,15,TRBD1,CASTLAGTGGNIQYF,TGTGCCAGCACCCTAGCCGGGACAGGGGGAAACATTCAGTACTTC
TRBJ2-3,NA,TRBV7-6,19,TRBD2,CASSVRPGLAGSRTDTQYF,TGTGCCAGCAGCGTTAGACCGGGACTAGCGGGGTCACGCACAGATACGCAGTATTTT
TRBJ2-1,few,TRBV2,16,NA,CASSEAATRAYNEQFF,TGTGCCAGCAGTGAAGCCGCGACTAGGGCCTACAATGAGCAGTTCTTC
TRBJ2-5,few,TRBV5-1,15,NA,CASSLVAGAQETQYF,TGCGCCAGCAGCTTGGTCGCAGGGGCCCAAGAGACCCAGTACTTC
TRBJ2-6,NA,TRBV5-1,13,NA,CASSPEGANVLTF,TGCGCCAGCAGCCCGGAGGGGGCCAACGTCCTGACTTTC
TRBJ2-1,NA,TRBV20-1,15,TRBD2,CSAERAGGRGNEQFF,TGCAGTGCTGAACGAGCGGGAGGGCGGGGCAATGAGCAGTTCTTC
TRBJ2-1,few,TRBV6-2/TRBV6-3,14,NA,CASSSQAISNEQFF,TGTGCCAGCAGTTCCCAGGCAATTTCGAATGAGCAGTTCTTC
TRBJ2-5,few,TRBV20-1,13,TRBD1,CSAEDRGRQTQYF,TGCAGTGCAGAGGACAGGGGAAGACAGACCCAGTACTTC
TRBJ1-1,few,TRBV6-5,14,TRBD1,CASSSQGVTTEAFF,TGTGCCAGCAGTTCACAGGGGGTTACGACTGAAGCTTTCTTT
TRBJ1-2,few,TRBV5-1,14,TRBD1,CASSGGQSGYGYTF,TGCGCCAGCAGCGGGGGACAGTCCGGCTATGGCTACACCTTC
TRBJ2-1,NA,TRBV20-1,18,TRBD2,CSARDEISGAGVYNEQFF,TGCAGTGCTAGAGATGAGATTTCGGGAGCGGGGGTATACAATGAGCAGTTCTTC
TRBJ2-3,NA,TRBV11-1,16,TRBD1,CASSLTGGRSTDTQYF,TGTGCCAGCAGCTTAACAGGGGGTCGGAGCACAGATACGCAGTATTTT
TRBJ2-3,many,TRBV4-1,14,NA,CASSQTGTTDTQYF,TGCGCCAGCAGCCAAACCGGGACTACAGATACGCAGTATTTT
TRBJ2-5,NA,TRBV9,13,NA,CASSVTDQETQYF,TGTGCCAGCAGCGTGACAGACCAAGAGACCCAGTACTTC
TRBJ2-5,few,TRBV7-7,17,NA,CASSLGSRAGLVETQYF,TGTGCCAGCAGCTTAGGGTCTCGTGCGGGATTAGTGGAGACCCAGTACTTC
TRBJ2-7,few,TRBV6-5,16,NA,CASSSQGWRPGDEQYF,TGTGCCAGCAGTTCCCAAGGGTGGAGGCCCGGCGACGAGCAGTACTTC
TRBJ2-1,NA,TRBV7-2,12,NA,CASSFLTGVEFF,TGTGCCAGCAGCTTCTTGACTGGAGTCGAGTTCTTC
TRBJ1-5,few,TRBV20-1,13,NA,CSAREGPMAPQHF,TGCAGTGCTAGAGAGGGGCCGATGGCCCCCCAGCATTTT
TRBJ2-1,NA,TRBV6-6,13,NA,CASSYRGREEQFF,TGTGCCAGCAGTTACAGGGGGCGGGAAGAGCAGTTCTTC
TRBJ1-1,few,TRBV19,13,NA,CASATPWNTEAFF,TGTGCCAGTGCCACACCATGGAACACTGAAGCTTTCTTT
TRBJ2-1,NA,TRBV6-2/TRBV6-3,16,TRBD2,CASKRLGSGNYNEQFF,TGTGCCAGCAAACGCCTGGGGAGCGGGAACTACAATGAGCAGTTCTTC
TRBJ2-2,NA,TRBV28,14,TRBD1,CASSSDRVAGELFF,TGTGCCAGCAGTTCGGACAGGGTCGCCGGGGAGCTGTTTTTT
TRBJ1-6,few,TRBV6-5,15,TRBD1,CASSLTGTGNSPLHF,TGTGCCAGCAGTTTAACCGGGACAGGGAATTCACCCCTCCACTTT
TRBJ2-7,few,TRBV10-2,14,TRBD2,CASTSGGGFHEQYF,TGCGCCAGCACTAGCGGGGGCGGGTTCCACGAGCAGTACTTC
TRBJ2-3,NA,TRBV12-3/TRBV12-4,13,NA,CASRPRTTDTQYF,TGTGCCAGCAGACCCCGGACGACAGATACGCAGTATTTT
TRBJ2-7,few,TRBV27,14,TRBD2,CASSNSGKPYEQYF,TGTGCCAGCAGTAATAGCGGGAAACCCTACGAGCAGTACTTC
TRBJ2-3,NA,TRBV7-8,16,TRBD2,CASSLARGRATDTQYF,TGTGCCAGCAGCTTGGCTAGAGGGAGGGCCACAGATACGCAGTATTTT
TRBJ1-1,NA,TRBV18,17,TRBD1,CASSPPGTGGVNTEAFF,TGTGCCAGCTCACCACCGGGGACAGGGGGCGTGAACACTGAAGCTTTCTTT
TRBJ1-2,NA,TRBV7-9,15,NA,CASSSLTDRGRGYTF,TGTGCCAGCAGCTCACTAACAGATAGGGGCCGGGGCTACACCTTC
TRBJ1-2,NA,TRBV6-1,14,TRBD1,CASRPGTGYRGYTF,TGTGCCAGCAGGCCCGGGACAGGGTATCGGGGCTACACCTTC
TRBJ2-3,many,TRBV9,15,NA,CASSVVGIPTDTQYF,TGTGCCAGCAGCGTAGTAGGAATTCCCACAGATACGCAGTATTTT
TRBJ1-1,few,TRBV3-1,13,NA,CASKSIRNTEAFF,TGTGCCAGCAAGTCTATTAGGAACACTGAAGCTTTCTTT